This T cell receptor beta chain was retrieved from a study of cytomegalovirus exposure and HLA in healthy donors. Findings of the study overall: A later analysis reportedly found fewer N-insertions in an Asian-associated ancestry cluster than the roughly 700-donor mean. A later analysis associated some 16,000 TCR beta sequences with HLA alleles at a 0.05 false discovery rate. Later analysis revealed greater clonal expansion in HLA-associated TCR beta chains than in equally common others.

About this clone itself: Antigen specificity is unknown.

V lost 3 bases to trimming and J lost 0 bases, with 4 bases between them. The CDR3 spans 13 residues. Germline assignment: CDR1 SGDLS and CDR2 YYNGEE. 60 Vbeta and 13 Jbeta primers were used in PCR. The assay was immunoSEQ multiplex PCR, and TCRdb's table has in-frame clones only and misses some. The profile covers approximately 79,000 clones, with more than 60% appearing a single time and roughly 2% taken by the ten largest. Sample: PBMCs. The clonotype comes from a boy younger than 18 in good health and CMV-seronegative. The chain recombines TRBV9 with TRBJ1-5, with no clear D. The CDR3 bases are TGTGCCAGCAGCGCCCTTAGCAATCAGCCCCAGCATTTT. It is translated as CASSALSNQPQHF.